This T cell receptor beta chain came from a study of blood T cell repertoires in COVID-19. The germline gives CDR1 MDHEN, CDR2 SYDVKM. There are 13 residues in the CDR3. V was clipped by 3 bases and J by 4 bases, with 9 bases between them. The method was immunoSEQ multiplex PCR; TCRdb's version includes in-frame clones alone and lacks a portion of them. The sample includes under 250,000 clones, approximately 83% of them seen just once. Specimen: PBMCs or T cells enriched from blood (not recorded which). V usage is TRBV28 and J usage is TRBJ2-5; D not certain. This receptor was taken from a woman between 40 and 55 years old with acute COVID-19. CDR3 region: CASSFPIGETQYF. Here the CDR3 DNA reads TGTGCCAGCAGTTTCCCCATCGGAGAGACCCAGTACTTC.